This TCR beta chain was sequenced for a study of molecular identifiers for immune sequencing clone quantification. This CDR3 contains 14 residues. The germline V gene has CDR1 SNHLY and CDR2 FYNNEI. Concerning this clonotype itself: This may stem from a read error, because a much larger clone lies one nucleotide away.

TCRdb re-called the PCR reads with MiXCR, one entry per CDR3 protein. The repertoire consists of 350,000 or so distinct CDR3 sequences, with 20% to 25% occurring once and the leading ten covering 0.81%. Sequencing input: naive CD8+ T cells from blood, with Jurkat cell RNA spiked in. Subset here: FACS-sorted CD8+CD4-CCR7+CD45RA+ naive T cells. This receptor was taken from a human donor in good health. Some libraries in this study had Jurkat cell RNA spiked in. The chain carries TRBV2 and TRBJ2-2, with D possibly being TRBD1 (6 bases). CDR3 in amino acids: CAIPQDRNTWELFF. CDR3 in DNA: TGTGCCATCCCCCAGGACAGAAACACCTGGGAGCTGTTTTTT. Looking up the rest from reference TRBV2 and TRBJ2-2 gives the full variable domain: EPEVTQTPSHQVTQMGQEVILRCVPISNHLYFYWYRQILGQKVEFLVSFYNNEISEKSEIFDDQFSVERPDGSNFTLKIRSTKLEDSAMYFCAIPQDRNTWELFFGEGSRLTVL.